This TCR beta chain was found in a study of blood T cell repertoires in COVID-19. On the study more broadly: Researchers got acute and convalescent COVID-19 samples from the United States, Italy and Spain.

The CDR3 has 15 residues. Germline V CDR1 and CDR2: LNHDA, SQIVND (reference sequence). V lost 11 bases and J lost 2; bases outside the gene matches: 12. This clone was counted between two and nine times. The assay was immunoSEQ multiplex PCR, and TCRdb's table has in-frame clones only and misses some. The sample carries a few hundred thousand clones, approximately 90% recorded once. The rearrangement links TRBV19 to TRBJ2-1; 7 positions agree with TRBD2. The sequenced sample consisted of PBMCs or T cells enriched from blood (not recorded which). The receptor comes from a man aged 25-45 years who had recovered from COVID-19. The CDR3 DNA follows: TGTGCCTCTCGCGGGCTAGCGGAGACCTACAATGAGCAGTTCTTC. Amino acids: CASRGLAETYNEQFF. Filled out from reference TRBV19 and TRBJ2-1, the complete variable domain reads DGGITQSPKYLFRKEGQNVTLSCEQNLNHDAMYWYRQDPGQGLRLIYYSQIVNDFQKGDIAEGYSVSREKKESFPLTVTSAQKNPTAFYLCASRGLAETYNEQFFGPGTRLTVL.